This T cell receptor beta chain was identified in a study of molecular identifiers for immune sequencing clone quantification. This clonotype came up a few times. Antigen: not known. Study-wide results and limits: Spiked TCR RNA from one Jurkat cell reportedly showed up when mixed among over 900,000 naive cells.

Between the trimmed V and J ends, which lost 3 bases and 4 bases, there was a span of 12 bases. The CDR3 covers 14 residues. Each CDR3 protein is one row after TCRdb ran MiXCR on the PCR reads. The sample records 23,000 or so distinct CDR3 sequences, roughly a sixth being singletons. Sequenced: naive CD8+ T cells from blood, with Jurkat cell RNA spiked in. Subset defined: FACS-sorted CD8+CD4-CCR7+CD45RA+ naive T cells. This TCR came from a human donor in good health. Some libraries in this study had Jurkat cell RNA spiked in. V and J are TRBV12-3 or TRBV12-4 and TRBJ1-1; D remains unclear. CDR3 amino acids: CASSLGSSVTEAFF. Here the CDR3 DNA reads TGTGCCAGCAGTTTGGGCTCATCAGTCACTGAAGCTTTCTTT.